The clone carrying this TCR beta chain has only a few counts. What it binds is unknown. This sample was included in a study of T cell responses to AZD1222 COVID-19 vaccine. Overall study results and limits: Every sample of the repertoires postdated the peak T cell response. The study reported that nearly half of spike-specific TCRs target unmutated variant regions.

Clones were sequenced by immunoSEQ multiplex PCR, and TCRdb holds only the in-frame ones, with some missing. The sample has around 140,000 clones; about 94% are singletons. The clonotype comes from an adult who received the AZD1222 COVID-19 vaccine. The specimen comprised peripheral blood, sampled 28 days after the second AZD1222 dose.

Here the CDR3 DNA reads TGTGCCAGCAGTCCGGACAGGGGCCATCCTGAAGCTTTCTTT. Its protein is CASSPDRGHPEAFF. V usage is TRBV28 and J usage is TRBJ1-1; 9 bases agree with TRBD1. V trimming: 5 bases; J trimming: 6 bases; junction bases outside the gene matches: 7. The CDR3 sequence is 14 residues long. Germline V gene lookup returns CDR1 MDHEN and CDR2 SYDVKM.